This T cell receptor (beta chain) came from a study of cytomegalovirus exposure and HLA in healthy donors (dated by TCRdb to about 2017). About the investigation overall: According to an earlier analysis of around 600 of the donors, roughly 180 million T cells yielded 100 million or so unique TCR beta sequences and 276 Gb of sequence data. Donor age, sex, ethnicity and CMV serostatus were compiled together with the repertoire data. In the later analysis, no new phenotypic data were used to find candidate immune exposures; instead, reliance was placed on TCR beta sequences and their occurrence across donors. Among the approximately 420 genotyped donors, around 81% belonged to the genetic ancestry cluster associated with self-reported Caucasian donors. An earlier analysis of 587 of the donors used high-throughput TCR beta sequencing to judge whether each TCR beta V gene segment behaved as functional or pseudogenic. Four or five DR-DQ haplotypes were handled as single units for association and clustering, since linkage in the cohort was strong. To study patterns of TCR occurrence, a later analysis re-analyzed previously published TCR beta repertoires from 500 to 850 donors and added high-resolution HLA genotyping. Among 300 to 500 genotyped donors of the cohort, an average of approximately 220,000 unique TCR beta nucleotide sequences was sequenced per donor, of which about 20% were non-productive. All discovery cohort repertoires had been generated on a single sequencing platform. To predict cytomegalovirus infection status, the study combined high-throughput TCR immunosequencing, statistical association of individual TCRs with disease status, and machine learning. The study profiled the T cell repertoires of hundreds of subjects by immunosequencing and related them to cytomegalovirus serostatus. A later genetic analysis used genome-wide SNP genotypes for about 60% of the roughly 670 donors, treating that subset as a discovery cohort. The number of donors typed differed by locus, with 629-630 for A, B, C, DRB1 and DQB1, over 500 for DQA1, 600 to 610 for DPA1, and around 450 for DPB1. HLA typing covered class I and class II loci at four-digit resolution. In addition to the first cohort of about 650 subjects, a separate validation cohort of approximately 120 different subjects was used. An early release that covered fewer than 800 HLA-typed donors contained around 330 gigabases of sequencing data and roughly 84 million unique TCR sequences. The study aimed to test whether signatures of past pathogen exposure could be identified by cataloging public T cell receptors. The study at large found these results: According to a later analysis, parvovirus B19, influenza, CMV and Epstein-Barr virus appeared linked to several top co-occurrence clusters. Specific HLA alleles were associated with 15,000 to 20,000 TCR beta sequences at a false discovery rate of 0.05 in a later analysis. When HLA alleles, especially DR and DQ, strongly co-occurred, attributing TCR associations to individual alleles was difficult. The classifier was reported to diagnose cytomegalovirus status with high specificity and sensitivity in both the original cohort and the validation cohort. In a later analysis, the rate of TCR association differed among HLA loci, with DRB1 alleles having the most associated TCRs and HLA-C alleles having the fewest. The study gave a list of more than 150 TCR beta chains associated with cytomegalovirus. The authors suggested that the approach could potentially be extended to other disease states and immunological phenotypes. HLA typing was unavailable for some donors at each locus, so association tests used only the typed subset. The presence/absence analyses assumed that sequencing depth was roughly uniform across donors, and that assumption may not be true. Correlated functional status among segregating V segments might reflect linkage disequilibrium, but an unknown experimental factor could not be ruled out. A further reported finding was that TCR beta sequences accurately predicted the HLA-A and HLA-B alleles for most subjects in the first cohort. Only TCR beta chains were sequenced in this cohort, and the absence of alpha or paired-chain data limited detectable features. Most TCR sequences were observed very rarely across donors, whereas some public TCRs were present in many individuals. A few of the identified cytomegalovirus-associated TCR beta chains were confirmed in vitro to be specific for cytomegalovirus antigens. Broadly in line with IMGT annotations, most TCR beta V segments showed up in productive rearrangements about 87% or about 30% of the time in an earlier analysis of roughly 590 of the donors. A cluster of highly shared sequence variants was judged likely to represent a technical artifact of the sequencing pipeline. For the cohort, immune exposure information was limited to CMV serostatus. Compared with equally common non-associated chains, HLA-associated TCR beta chains in a later analysis were more clonally expanded and had lower generation probabilities. The earlier analysis of approximately 540 of the donors excluded roughly 17 rarely observed V segments, including chromosome 9 orphons, because counts were too low. According to a later analysis, most CMV-associated TCR beta chains appeared to be HLA-restricted, and the HLA associations seemed to be driven largely by CMV exposure. In a later genetic analysis, fewer N-insertions in productive TCRs were reported among donors in an Asian-associated ancestry cluster than the approximately 710-donor mean. In a later genetic analysis, a missense DCLRE1C variant was associated with V-gene and J-gene trimming of TCR beta chains, and the association was replicated in an independent cohort.

The cohort was made up of hundreds of healthy bone marrow donors. Cohort members were all nominally healthy when sampled, although unrecorded immune exposures were likely present. The donor tested CMV seronegative and was one of the 352 seronegative cohort members. A peripheral blood sample was provided by each donor, and peripheral blood mononuclear cells were used for TCR beta sequencing. Genomic DNA extraction from the blood cell samples was performed with the Qiagen DNeasy Blood Extraction Kit. To note about this clone: This receptor's antigen is unknown. No quality values exist for individual bases; no much larger clone is one base distant.

Receptors were amplified or captured by the immunoSEQ multiplex PCR assay. The multiplex PCR relied on a mix of 60 forward primers for TCR Vbeta segments and 13 reverse primers for TCR Jbeta segments. Amplification of the CDR3 region of rearranged TCR beta genes was performed with a multiplex PCR assay on genomic DNA. The Illumina HiSeq System was used to sequence the amplified TCR beta libraries as 87-base-pair reads. On the study's bioinformatics: In a later analysis, tens of millions of unique TCR beta chains were counted across the 500 to 850 repertoires, and around 10 million of these chains were shared by at least two donors. Raw reads were error-corrected and collapsed into unique sequences by a nearest-neighbor algorithm in which closely related sequences were merged to remove PCR and sequencing errors. To assign V, D and J gene segments, CDR3 sequences were aligned to IMGT reference sequences. For a sequence to be retained, a match of at least six nucleotides was required to both a V gene segment and a J gene segment. Rearrangements were classified as productive when the CDR3 lacked stop codons and remained in frame with V and J, and all other rearrangements were classified as non-productive. CDR3 was defined by IMGT convention, running from the second conserved V-encoded cysteine to the conserved J-encoded phenylalanine. The earlier analysis of some 580 of the donors excluded any sequence lacking an unambiguous match to a single V gene segment. In an earlier analysis of approximately 500 of the donors, a V segment was called functional when productive rearrangements were above 56.7%, and segregating when the standard deviation between donors exceeded 5%. A statistical classification framework was built to diagnose cytomegalovirus status from the catalog of TCR beta chain sequences. A later analysis assigned V and J genes by comparing TCR nucleotide sequences with IMGT/GENE-DB human TR gene sequences. The TCRdist pipeline was used in a later analysis to assign CDR3 sequences and most-parsimonious VDJ recombination scenarios. A later analysis defined each TCR beta chain by its CDR3 amino acid sequence plus V-gene family, and excluded reads lacking a unique V-gene family. To address suspected cross-contamination and a sequencing artifact, a later analysis removed approximately 590 highly shared, low-generation-probability nucleotide sequences. In a later analysis, a clonal expansion index for each public chain was calculated from normalized within-repertoire ranks of inferred template counts. Generation probabilities in a later analysis came from a VDJ recombination model fitted to out-of-frame rearrangements, and those results were checked against IGoR. A later analysis scored TCR-TCR, TCR-HLA and TCR-CMV co-occurrence with hypergeometric tests, applying a repertoire-size bias correction to TCR pairs. False discovery rates were estimated in a later analysis by permuting HLA or CMV assignments 20 times. In a later analysis, co-occurring TCRs were grouped using DBSCAN, and TCRdist sequence similarity was added for clustering within HLA-allele-positive subsets. For co-occurrence clustering, repertoires with fewer than 30,000 or more than 120,000 public chains were excluded, along with about five repertoires with anomalous nucleotide sharing. Entries here come from immuneACCESS through TCRdb and include only in-frame sequences with V and J called. Some clones fail to appear in such tables; in the studies checked, an unresolved V gene covers under half of the shortfall, and the cause of the remainder is unknown. That table is the source of V, J and clone size, and D and trimming were worked out from the DNA. In all, the sample holds under 130,000 clones, and 60% to 70% of those were seen once. The ten largest account for roughly 3.3% of the sample.

The sequence was collected from a woman in her fifties or sixties in good health and CMV-seronegative. The sequencing sample was made of PBMCs.

Read as DNA, the sequence is TGTGCCAGCTCACGGACTAGCGGGATGGGAGAGACCCAGTACTTC. Its protein is CASSRTSGMGETQYF. The sequence is built from TRBV18 and TRBJ2-5; TRBD2 fits 12 bases in the junction. The CDR3 runs 15 residues from the cysteine to the phenylalanine. Of the read, only the CDR3 DNA is kept; its 45 bases are in frame from base 1. Via the germline V gene, CDR1 is KGHSH and CDR2 LQKENI. Here V drops 4 bases and J drops 4 bases, and the junction holds 4 bases not matched to any gene.